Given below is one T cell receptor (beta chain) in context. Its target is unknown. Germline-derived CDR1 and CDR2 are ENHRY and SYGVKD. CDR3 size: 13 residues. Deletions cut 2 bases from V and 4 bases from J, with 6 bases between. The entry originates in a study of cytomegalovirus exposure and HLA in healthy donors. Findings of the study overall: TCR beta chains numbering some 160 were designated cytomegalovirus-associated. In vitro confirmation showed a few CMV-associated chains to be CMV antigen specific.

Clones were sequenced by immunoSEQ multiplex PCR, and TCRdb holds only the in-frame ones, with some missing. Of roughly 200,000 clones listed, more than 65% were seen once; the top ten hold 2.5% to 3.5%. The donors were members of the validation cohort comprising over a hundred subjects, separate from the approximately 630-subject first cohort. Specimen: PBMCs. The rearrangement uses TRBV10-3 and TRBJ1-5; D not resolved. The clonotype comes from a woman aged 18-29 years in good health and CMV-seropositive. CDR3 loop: CAISEHYNQPQHF. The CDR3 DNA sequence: TGTGCCATCAGTGAGCACTATAATCAGCCCCAGCATTTT.